These 7 T cell receptor beta chains share one sample of origin, sequenced in a study of PD-L1 blockade in urothelial cancer. The sample's time point: pretreatment peripheral blood. Assay used: immunoSEQ multiplex PCR; TCRdb lists only in-frame clones, some missing. The sample includes roughly 56,000 clones, 86% of them seen just once. The source material was PBMCs, sampled around atezolizumab (anti-PD-L1) treatment. These receptors came from a man in his 60s with urothelial cancer.

The CDR3 nucleotides read TGTGCCAGCAGGCACACGATTGCGGTCCGCTCCTACAATGAGCAGTTCTTC. Residues: CASRHTIAVRSYNEQFF. The chain couples TRBV7-8 to TRBJ2-1; D remains unclear. The CDR3 has 17 amino acids. V lost 6 bases and J 0 bases, leaving 18 bases between the germline ends. Germline V lookup: CDR1 SGHVS, CDR2 FQNEAQ.

The chain combines TRBV5-1 with TRBJ1-4; 9 nucleotides line up with TRBD1. V shed 3 bases, J shed 7 bases, and the junction held 7 bases outside the gene matches. The germline V gene encodes CDR1 SGHRS and CDR2 YFSETQ. The CDR3 sequence is 15 residues long. CDR3 loop: CASSSRTGEGEKLFF. CDR3 DNA: TGCGCCAGCAGCTCCCGGACAGGGGAAGGTGAAAAACTGTTTTTT.

This rearrangement joins TRBV5-4 to TRBJ1-2, with D tentatively TRBD1 (6 bases). The ends were cut back, 4 bases at V and 0 bases at J, with 10 bases in the middle. CDR1 is SGHNT, CDR2 YYREEE, per germline (reference sequence). This CDR3 region has 14 residues. The CDR3 DNA reads as TGTGCCAGCAGCCCAGGGACATCTAACTATGGCTACACCTTC. Encoded protein: CASSPGTSNYGYTF.

The chain has TRBV19 and TRBJ2-7, with D perhaps TRBD1 (6 bases). The CDR3 runs 15 residues. Looked up from germline, CDR1 is LNHDA and CDR2 is SQIVND (reference sequence). The V gene lost 5 bases and the J gene lost 2 bases, with 16 bases spanning the gap. The CDR3 region is CASSHRGGGTYEQYF. The CDR3 bases are TGTGCCAGTAGTCACCGTGGGGGCGGAACCTACGAGCAGTACTTC.

The chain couples TRBV19 to TRBJ1-2; weak D call: TRBD1 (5 bases). This CDR3 is 14 amino acids long. The V end lost 3 bases, the J end lost 3 bases, and 11 bases lay between the germline ends. Germline V gives CDR1 LNHDA, CDR2 SQIVND (reference sequence). DNA of the CDR3: TGTGCCAGTAGTATTGGCAACAGGCACTATGGCTACACCTTC. It yields the protein CASSIGNRHYGYTF. The full variable domain, completed using reference TRBV19 and TRBJ1-2, is DGGITQSPKYLFRKEGQNVTLSCEQNLNHDAMYWYRQDPGQGLRLIYYSQIVNDFQKGDIAEGYSVSREKKESFPLTVTSAQKNPTAFYLCASSIGNRHYGYTFGSGTRLTVV.

The chain is built from TRBV30 and TRBJ2-1, with 8 bases matching TRBD1. The CDR3 is made up of 17 amino acids. With V trimmed by 5 bases and J by 8 bases, 20 bases remained unmatched. Germline loops: CDR1 GTSNPN, CDR2 SVGIG (reference sequence). In DNA, the CDR3 is TGTGCCTGGGAACAACAGCCCGGGACAGGAACCGGGGATGAGCAGTTCTTC. It yields the protein CAWEQQPGTGTGDEQFF.

This chain uses TRBV6-6 with TRBJ1-1; D call uncertain. CDR1 is MNHNY, CDR2 SVGAGI, per germline (reference sequence). The CDR3 length is 14 residues. The germline V and J ends were trimmed by 6 bases and 5 bases, with 16 bases remaining between them. This CDR3 is CASSSPLRGTEAFF. DNA for the CDR3: TGTGCCAGCAGCTCCCCACTACGCGGGACTGAAGCTTTCTTT.